This T cell receptor (beta chain) was captured in a study of response to subunit inactivated influenza vaccine. General observations from the study: It was suggested by the authors that few new T cells are recruited by each seasonal influenza vaccination.

Each CDR3 protein gets one entry after TCRdb re-called the RT-PCR reads with MiXCR. The table shows 550,000 to 800,000 distinct CDR3 sequences, with about a sixth occurring only once. The length of the CDR3 is 14 residues. CDR1 SGHKS and CDR2 YYEKEE come from the germline V gene (reference sequence). J lost 6 bases, V lost 4 bases, and 8 bases had no gene match. Comments on this clonotype: Its antigen is still unknown.

Sample: PBMCs from blood, taken 11 to 12 days after vaccination. V gene TRBV5-5 combines with J gene TRBJ2-7, with TRBD1 matching over 9 bases. This TCR was sampled from a man between 45 and 60 years old who received an inactivated influenza vaccine. The CDR3 here is CASSVQGAPREQYF. CDR3 DNA sequence: TGTGCCAGCAGCGTACAGGGGGCGCCCCGCGAGCAGTACTTC.